These 10 T cell receptor beta chains were all obtained from the same sample, sequenced in a study of blood T cell repertoires in COVID-19. Sequencing used immunoSEQ multiplex PCR; TCRdb keeps in-frame clones, though not all of them. In the table there are 350,000 to 400,000 clones, roughly nine tenths of which are singletons. The sequenced sample was PBMCs or T cells enriched from blood (not recorded which). All receptors derive from a woman aged 40 to 55 who had been exposed to COVID-19.

The genes are TRBV11-2 and TRBJ2-3; 11 bases agree with TRBD2. The CDR3 length is 14 residues. In germline, CDR1 is SGHAT, CDR2 FQNNGV. V gave up 11 bases and J gave up 8 bases; unmatched junction bases: 12. In DNA, the CDR3 is TGTGCCGTGGCGCTAGCGGGGGGCCCGAGTACGCAGTATTTT. Its translation is CAVALAGGPSTQYF.

This chain connects TRBV19 to TRBJ1-5; 9 nucleotides match TRBD1. J gave up 6 bases and V 3 bases, and 6 bases lay outside the gene matches. Germline lookup yields CDR1 LNHDA and CDR2 SQIVND (reference sequence). This CDR3 has 15 residues. In nucleotides, the CDR3 is TGTGCCAGTAGTATTAGGGACAGGGAGGTTCAGCCCCAGCATTTT. It translates to CASSIRDREVQPQHF.

The rearrangement links TRBV30 to TRBJ2-7; D is possibly TRBD1 (5 bases). Trimming took 2 bases from V and 3 from J, leaving 17 bases between them. Germline V CDR1 and CDR2: GTSNPN, SVGIG (reference sequence). The CDR3 consists of 15 residues. The CDR3 region has the DNA TGTGCCTGGAGTCATAAGACCGACAGACGCTACGAGCAGTACTTC. Residues: CAWSHKTDRRYEQYF.

The chain links TRBV3-1 (or the pseudogene TRBV3-2) to TRBJ1-2, with 9 nucleotides matching TRBD1. The CDR3 runs 14 residues. With V trimmed by 5 bases and J by 7 bases, 8 bases remained unmatched. CDR1 and CDR2 from the germline V gene are LGHDT and YNNKEL (reference sequence). CDR3 amino acids: CASSDRTGVPGYTF. The CDR3 DNA follows: TGTGCCAGCAGCGACCGGACAGGGGTTCCTGGCTACACCTTC.

This clone was detected only once. V gene TRBV2 combines with J gene TRBJ1-4; D uncertain. The germline CDR1 and CDR2 sequences are SNHLY and FYNNEI. The V and J ends lost 6 bases and 10 bases respectively, with 15 bases between them. The CDR3 consists of 13 residues. The CDR3 loop is CASRESLPGKLFF. The CDR3 region has the DNA TGTGCCAGCAGGGAGTCTCTGCCGGGAAAACTGTTTTTT.

The chain combines TRBV7-2 with TRBJ1-1; D may be TRBD1 (6 bases). This CDR3 region has 15 residues. Germline CDR1 and CDR2: SGHTA and FQGNSA. V lost 4 bases to trimming and J lost 0 bases, with 12 bases between them. In DNA, the CDR3 is TGTGCCAGCAGCTCCCGGACAGACATGAACACTGAAGCTTTCTTT. As protein: CASSSRTDMNTEAFF.

This clone was counted only a few times. The rearrangement uses TRBV18 and TRBJ2-7; TRBD2 aligns across 12 bases. The germline V gene encodes CDR1 KGHSH and CDR2 LQKENI. With V trimmed by 3 bases and J by 2 bases, 2 bases remained unmatched. This CDR3 is built from 15 residues. The CDR3 DNA is TGTGCCAGCTCACCGAGGACTAGCGGGGCCTACGAGCAGTACTTC. Its translation: CASSPRTSGAYEQYF.

V is TRBV15 and J is TRBJ2-2; TRBD2 aligns across 7 bases. With V trimmed by 0 bases and J by 5 bases, 6 bases remained unmatched. CDR3 size: 16 residues. Looked up from germline, CDR1 is LNHNV and CDR2 is YYDKDF (reference sequence). DNA for the CDR3: TGTGCCACCAGCAGAGATGGGGGAGGGAAGACCGGGGAGCTGTTTTTT. This sequence encodes CATSRDGGGKTGELFF.

This chain uses TRBV25-1 with TRBJ2-2; TRBD1 matches 8 bases. Trimming cost V 10 bases and J 3 bases; bases outside gene matches: 7. Germline loops: CDR1 MGHDK, CDR2 SYGVNS. This CDR3 is 14 amino acids long. For the CDR3, the DNA is TGTGCCACCCTCGGACAGGGTTACACCGGGGAGCTGTTTTTT. Protein sequence: CATLGQGYTGELFF.

The chain uses TRBV5-1 and TRBJ2-3, with 10 bases aligning to TRBD2. With V trimmed by 6 bases and J by 6 bases, 7 bases remained unmatched. The germline gives CDR1 SGHRS, CDR2 YFSETQ. The CDR3 runs 14 residues. The CDR3 DNA sequence: TGCGCCAGCAAGCGGGAGGGCCAGGGGGATACGCAGTATTTT. Amino acid sequence: CASKREGQGDTQYF. The full variable domain, completed using reference TRBV5-1 and TRBJ2-3, is KAGVTQTPRYLIKTRGQQVTLSCSPISGHRSVSWYQQTPGQGLQFLFEYFSETQRNKGNFPGRFSGRQFSNSRSEMNVSTLELGDSALYLCASKREGQGDTQYFGPGTRLTVL.